This T cell receptor (beta chain) was profiled in a study of cytomegalovirus exposure and HLA in healthy donors. 60 Vbeta and 13 Jbeta primers were used in PCR. The method was immunoSEQ multiplex PCR; TCRdb's version includes in-frame clones alone and lacks a portion of them. The sample includes some 200,000 clones, roughly 78% of them seen just once. Turning to this clone: The antigen remains unidentified.

Whole-study results and caveats: Several of the most significant clusters appeared, in a later analysis, to be linked to common viral pathogens.

The CDR3 length is 14 residues. Trimming stripped 0 bases from V and 9 bases from J, with 15 bases between. CDR1 is SGDLS, CDR2 YYNGEE, per germline. The clonotype comes from a girl between 10 and 17 years old in good health and CMV-seropositive. Sequenced: PBMCs. This chain joins TRBV9 and TRBJ2-5, with D perhaps TRBD1 (6 bases). CDR3 bases: TGTGCCAGCAGCGTAGGGCAGGGGTGGTCGGCCCAGTACTTC. This translates into CASSVGQGWSAQYF.